Each of the 10 T cell receptor beta chains below was sequenced from the same sample in a study of CD8+ T cells in alopecia areata. As for treatment: oral pan-JAK inhibitor, 5-10 mg twice daily. Extracted RNA was reverse transcribed, and the resulting cDNA served as sequencing template. Clones were read by immunoSEQ multiplex PCR, and TCRdb kept only the in-frame ones, dropping some. The sample lists under 200,000 clones, about 71% occurring once. Sequencing used CD4+ T cells sorted from blood, obtained at week 4, from a patient treated with tofacitinib. The receptors here all came from a human donor with alopecia areata.

A note on this clone: Sequence at one end of the junction differs from germline and may be a read error. The J gene is TRBJ2-5, the V gene TRBV7-7; TRBD2 agrees at 7 bases. CDR1 is SSHAT, CDR2 FNYEAQ, per germline (reference sequence). This CDR3 spans 16 amino acids. CDR3 sequence reads: CASSPYRGGYQETQYF. As DNA, the CDR3 is TGTGCTAGCAGCCCCTACCGCGGGGGTTACCAAGAGACCCAGTACTTC.

CDR3 sequence reads: CASSADRDGYTF. CDR3 in DNA: TGTGCCAGCAGCGCAGACAGGGATGGCTACACCTTC. The chain employs TRBV5-6 and TRBJ1-2; 7 positions agree with TRBD1. Trimming at V came to 4 bases and at J to 6 bases, leaving 3 bases not matched to a gene. The CDR3 has 12 residues. The germline V gene has CDR1 SGHDT and CDR2 YYEEEE.

This clone showed up just a few times. The rearrangement uses TRBV5-5 and TRBJ2-7; D is unresolved. Trimming took off 1 base at V and 5 bases at J, with 10 bases between the two ends. CDR3 size: 13 residues. Germline loops: CDR1 SGHKS, CDR2 YYEKEE (reference sequence). The CDR3: CASSLLRVHEQYF. Here the CDR3 DNA reads TGTGCCAGCAGCTTGCTTCGGGTCCACGAGCAGTACTTC. Full variable domain (outside the CDR3, taken from reference TRBV5-5 and TRBJ2-7): DAGVTQSPTHLIKTRGQQVTLRCSPISGHKSVSWYQQVLGQGPQFIFQYYEKEERGRGNFPDRFSARQFPNYSSELNVNALLLGDSALYLCASSLLRVHEQYFGPGTRLTVT.

Notes on this clone: Within the sample, other DNA sequences also encode this same CDR3. This rearrangement joins TRBV29-1 to TRBJ2-3; D is perhaps TRBD2 (5 bases). Germline CDR1 is SQVTM and CDR2 is ANQGSEA. V lost 3 bases to trimming and J lost 5 bases, with 6 bases between them. The CDR3 totals 11 residues. This chain's CDR3 is CSVDRGDTQYF. CDR3 nucleotides: TGCAGCGTTGACCGGGGAGATACGCAGTATTTT.

This rearrangement joins TRBV4-2 to TRBJ2-7, with D perhaps assigned TRBD1 or TRBD2 (5 bases each). The ends were cut back, 3 bases at V and 5 bases at J, with 14 bases in the middle. The CDR3 contains 14 residues. Per the germline V gene, CDR1 is LGHNA and CDR2 is YNFKEQ. The chain's CDR3 is CASSHPRGVHEQYF. CDR3 nucleotides: TGTGCCAGCAGCCATCCCCGAGGGGTTCACGAGCAGTACTTC.

This rearrangement joins TRBV15 to TRBJ2-1, with D hard to call. Trimming took off 3 bases at V and 4 bases at J, with 1 base between the two ends. Germline CDR1 LNHNV, CDR2 YYDKDF (reference sequence). This CDR3 contains 11 residues. The CDR3 is CATSRYNEQFF. DNA for the CDR3: TGTGCCACCAGCAGGTACAATGAGCAGTTCTTC.

The sample holds a few counts of this clone. The chain uses TRBV5-1 and TRBJ1-4; 8 positions agree with TRBD1. This CDR3 contains 14 residues. Trimming took 4 bases from V and 8 from J; bases not matched to a gene: 7. CDR1 and CDR2 from the germline V gene are SGHRS and YFSETQ. The CDR3 DNA reads TGCGCCAGCAGCCGAGGACAGGGAGAGGAAAAACTGTTTTTT. The encoded protein is CASSRGQGEEKLFF. The full variable domain, completed using reference TRBV5-1 and TRBJ1-4, is KAGVTQTPRYLIKTRGQQVTLSCSPISGHRSVSWYQQTPGQGLQFLFEYFSETQRNKGNFPGRFSGRQFSNSRSEMNVSTLELGDSALYLCASSRGQGEEKLFFGSGTQLSVL.

Of note for this clone: The same CDR3 can be traced to other DNA sequences in this sample. The chain recombines TRBV29-1 with TRBJ1-4; 11 bases are a match to TRBD1. This CDR3 comprises 13 residues. The junction had 5 bases not matched to a gene; V was cut back by 6 bases and J by 8 bases. The V gene's germline CDR1 is SQVTM and CDR2 ANQGSEA. The CDR3 DNA is TGCAGCGTAAGGACAGGGGGCTCAGAAAAACTGTTTTTT. This sequence encodes CSVRTGGSEKLFF.

This clone was counted a single time. This chain's CDR3 is CASRQTGVGYGYTF. DNA for the CDR3: TGTGCCAGCAGGCAAACAGGGGTGGGCTATGGCTACACCTTC. The V gene is TRBV27, the J gene TRBJ1-2; 7 nucleotides agree with TRBD1. Looked up from germline, CDR1 is MNHEY and CDR2 is SMNVEV (reference sequence). This CDR3 spans 14 amino acids. Trimming cost V 6 bases and J 4 bases; bases outside gene matches: 8.

V usage is TRBV27 and J usage is TRBJ2-7, with D perhaps TRBD1 (5 bases). The CDR3 consists of 15 residues. The V end lost 5 bases, the J end lost 6 bases, and 20 bases lay between the germline ends. Germline lookup yields CDR1 MNHEY and CDR2 SMNVEV (reference sequence). CDR3 coding DNA: TGTGCCAGCAGTCCTCGGTTTGACGGACAAGCCGAGCAGTACTTC. Translated, it gives CASSPRFDGQAEQYF.